The 3 T cell receptor beta chains listed next were all sequenced from one sample in a study of blood T cell repertoires in COVID-19. The assay was immunoSEQ multiplex PCR, and TCRdb's table has in-frame clones only and misses some. Of about 180,000 clones detected, 80% to 90% appear once; the ten largest clones hold 10% to 11%. The sample taken for sequencing was peripheral blood. Receptor source: a human donor with active or convalescent COVID-19. The donor label of this sample is uncertain.

The CDR3 loop reads CASSPRGDSPSDEQFF. The CDR3 DNA is TGTGCCAGCAGCCCCAGGGGGGACTCCCCAAGTGATGAGCAGTTCTTC. The V call is TRBV9, the J call TRBJ2-1; TRBD1 might be the D (7 bases). Germline values: CDR1 SGDLS, CDR2 YYNGEE. This CDR3 region has 16 residues. Trimming took 4 bases from V and 8 from J, leaving 22 bases between them.

V gene TRBV4-1 combines with J gene TRBJ2-4, with a weak D call TRBD1 (6 bases). Trimming stripped 8 bases from V and 9 bases from J, with 14 bases between. Germline V lookup: CDR1 MGHRA, CDR2 YSYEKL. This CDR3 has 12 residues. This chain's CDR3 is CASPPEGGIQYF. DNA of the CDR3: TGCGCCAGCCCTCCGGAAGGGGGCATTCAGTACTTC.

This clone was seen a handful of times. This chain connects TRBV7-3 to TRBJ2-7, with TRBD2 matching 8 bases. There are 15 residues in the CDR3. J lost 6 bases, V lost 1 base, and 8 bases had no gene match. Germline loops: CDR1 SGHTA, CDR2 FQGTGA. The CDR3 nucleotides read TGTGCCAGCAGCTTAATGGCGGGAGGCGGGGGCGAGCAGTACTTC. Encoded protein: CASSLMAGGGGEQYF.